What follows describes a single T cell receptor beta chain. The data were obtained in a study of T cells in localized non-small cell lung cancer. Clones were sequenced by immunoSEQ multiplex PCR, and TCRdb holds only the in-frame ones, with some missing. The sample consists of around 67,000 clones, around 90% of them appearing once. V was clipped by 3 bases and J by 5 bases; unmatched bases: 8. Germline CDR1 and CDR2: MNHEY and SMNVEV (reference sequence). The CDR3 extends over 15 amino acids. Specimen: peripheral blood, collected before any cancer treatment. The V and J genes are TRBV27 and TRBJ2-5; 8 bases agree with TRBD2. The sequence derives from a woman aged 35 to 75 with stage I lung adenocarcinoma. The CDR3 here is CASSFSGSGGETQYF. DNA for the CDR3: TGTGCCAGCAGTTTCAGCGGGAGCGGAGGGGAGACCCAGTACTTC.